The source of this TCR beta chain is a study of shared clonotypes between healthy human individuals. TCRdb's copy holds only in-frame clones and misses some; the assay was immunoSEQ multiplex PCR. The sample yields 2 million to 2.5 million clones, over 85% seen once. A remark on this clone: No antigen is known for it. This CDR3 is also generated by other DNA sequences in the sample.

CDR1 GTSNPN and CDR2 SVGIG come from the germline V gene (reference sequence). The ends were cut back, 3 bases at V and 3 bases at J, with 9 bases in the middle. The CDR3 consists of 13 residues. General observations from the study: The study drew on few donors, limiting represented genetic and exposure-history diversity.

This TCR came from a man between 18 and 29 years old in good health. Some clones in this sample may be carry-over from other donors' samples. Material: naive CD4+ T cells from PBMCs. Indicated subset: CD45RA+ positively selected. This sequence joins TRBV30 and TRBJ1-5, with D unclear. The CDR3 bases are TGTGCCTGGAGCAGCGGGGACAATCAGCCCCAGCATTTT. This gives the protein CAWSSGDNQPQHF.